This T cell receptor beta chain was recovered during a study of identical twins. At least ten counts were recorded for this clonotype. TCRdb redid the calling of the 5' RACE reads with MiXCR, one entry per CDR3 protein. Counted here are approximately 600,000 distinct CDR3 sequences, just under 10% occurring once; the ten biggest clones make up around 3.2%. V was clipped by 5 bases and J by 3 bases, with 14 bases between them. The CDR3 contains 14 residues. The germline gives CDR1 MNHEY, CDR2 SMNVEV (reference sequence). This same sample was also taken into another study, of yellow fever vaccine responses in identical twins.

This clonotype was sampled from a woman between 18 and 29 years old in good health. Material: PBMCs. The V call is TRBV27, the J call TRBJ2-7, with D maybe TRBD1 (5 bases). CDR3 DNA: TGTGCCAGCAGTCCTCCTTCAGGGATCTACGAGCAGTACTTC. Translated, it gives CASSPPSGIYEQYF.